The entry below describes one T cell receptor (beta chain). Its antigen is unknown. The entry originates in a study of beta chain features in type 1 diabetes. Study-level results: There was a moderate but significant shortening of TCRB CDR3s in all four CD4+ subsets of Type 1 diabetes patients.

The CDR3 runs to 14 residues. Losses at the gene ends were 4 bases for V and 4 bases for J; bases not matched to a gene: 4. Germline CDR1 KGHSH, CDR2 LQKENI. Investigators reverse transcribed all isolated RNA, so they sequenced expressed TCRB transcripts. Repertoires were generated with immunoSEQ multiplex PCR, while TCRdb's copy carries only in-frame clones and drops some. This repertoire shows around 150,000 clones, about 8.1% found once; its top ten account for about 0.5%. This sequence joins TRBV18 and TRBJ1-2; 9 bases match TRBD1. The source of this sequence is a woman between 18 and 29 years old with type 1 diabetes. The source material was central memory CD4+ T cells from blood. CDR3 sequence (DNA): TGTGCCAGCTCACAGGGACAGGGCGTCTATGGCTACACCTTC. It is translated as CASSQGQGVYGYTF.